A selection of T cell receptor beta chains follows, all from one sample in a study of lymphopenia after photon versus proton radiotherapy. Sequencing was performed with immunoSEQ multiplex PCR; in TCRdb, only in-frame clones are kept and a portion is missing. The sample yields roughly 38,000 clones, about 93% seen once. The specimen was peripheral blood, collected from a patient treated with photon-based radiotherapy. All receptors come from a man aged 55 to 70 with cholangiocarcinoma. CDR3s include the opening cysteine and the closing phenylalanine or tryptophan.

j_gene,v_gene,CDR3aa
TRBJ1-3,TRBV28,CASRKSGNTIYF
TRBJ2-3,TRBV27,CASSLSSRGGVTDTQYF
TRBJ2-1,TRBV11-3,CASSSDRDFYNEQFF
TRBJ2-2,TRBV5-1,CASSLSDSSTGELFF
TRBJ1-2,TRBV28,CASSLTGYNYGYTF
TRBJ1-1,TRBV7-2,CASSWTVNTEAFF
TRBJ1-1,TRBV27,CASKEGITEAFF
TRBJ2-1,TRBV14,CASSQDILGTGNNEQFF
TRBJ2-3,TRBV18,CASSPGQGRIDTQYF
TRBJ2-7,TRBV6-1,CASSLIWSGEGEQYF
TRBJ2-5,TRBV5-4,CASSLSGLSPQETQYF
TRBJ1-3,TRBV4-1,CASSQDNRGPGNTIYF
TRBJ1-5,TRBV7-2,CASSLTQDSNQPQHF
TRBJ1-2,TRBV9,CASSAAPDRASYGYTF
TRBJ1-4,TRBV19,CASSMVAAGGEKLFF
TRBJ1-1,TRBV4-3,CASSQEGLRGTGVGEAFF
TRBJ2-7,TRBV6-1,CASNPAGGDSYEQYF
TRBJ1-5,TRBV11-3,CASSLNNQPQHF
TRBJ1-3,TRBV18,CASSPGTGSGNTIYF
TRBJ1-2,TRBV28,CASSLGPQGALGYTF
TRBJ2-7,TRBV5-1,CASSFSNWTGGNEQYF
TRBJ2-7,TRBV6-4,CASRDCTYEQYF
TRBJ1-5,TRBV19,CASSMDQAFNQPQHF
TRBJ2-3,TRBV29-1,CSVERTGGDTQYF
TRBJ2-1,TRBV10-2,CATLGQINEQFF
TRBJ1-5,TRBV7-3,CASSLERGQGAQPQHF
TRBJ2-7,TRBV28,CASSFLSGSRYEQYF
TRBJ2-1,TRBV19,CASSSQDWANEQFF
TRBJ2-5,TRBV13,CASSLGSSREGLEAQYF
TRBJ2-5,TRBV9,CASSPTSVRETQYF
TRBJ2-1,TRBV27,CASRITGFGWNEQFF
TRBJ2-4,TRBV27,CASSSGNTRPGARGVAKNIQYF
TRBJ2-5,TRBV29-1,CSVGAGSQQETQYF
TRBJ2-1,TRBV19,CASSGQGMKNEQFF
TRBJ2-1,TRBV29-1,CSVDDRGSSYNEQFF
TRBJ2-5,TRBV18,CASSPRVGPQETQYF
TRBJ2-4,TRBV5-1,CASSLGQAVAIQYF
TRBJ1-2,TRBV4-3,CASSQDSRVIYGYTF
TRBJ2-1,TRBV5-4,CASSSNNEQFF
TRBJ1-2,TRBV4-2,CASSQVDRVSGYTF
TRBJ2-1,TRBV5-1,CASSLAGPHSYNEQFF
TRBJ1-3,TRBV9,CASSLGGYTSGNTIYF
TRBJ1-1,TRBV7-2,CASSLVSMNTEAFF
TRBJ2-7,TRBV19,CASSIGPGEIYEQYF
TRBJ1-2,TRBV4-1,CASSQDWLGVGYTF
TRBJ1-1,TRBV6-5,CASSYSGLPNTEAFF
TRBJ1-3,TRBV6-6,CASSTAGNTIYF
TRBJ2-1,TRBV13,CASSLEQGPYNEQFF
TRBJ1-1,TRBV6-5,CASSYGGRDEAFF
TRBJ2-1,TRBV28,CASSKQRTSLYTYNEQFF
TRBJ2-1,TRBV19,CASRGTEWGIYNEQFF
TRBJ2-1,TRBV27,CASSFRGQHSYNEQFF
TRBJ2-3,TRBV5-1,CASSLGVAGSGTQYF
TRBJ1-3,TRBV4-1,CASSQTEMSSGNTIYF
TRBJ2-7,TRBV15,CATSATRQGAYEQYF
TRBJ1-5,TRBV7-8,CASSRLTEESGQPQHF
TRBJ1-5,TRBV19,CASLERSNQPQHF
TRBJ1-2,TRBV28,CASSPPGTGAWGYTF